The T cell receptor (beta chain) under discussion was sequenced for a study of blood T cell repertoires in COVID-19. Study at large: PBMCs, B-cell-depleted T cells, or T cells were the source of the cDNA or gDNA that made up the material.

This table comes from immunoSEQ multiplex PCR, and its TCRdb copy is limited to in-frame clones, with some not included. The table records about 190,000 clones, 65% to 80% of them present only once. The CDR3 has 15 amino acids. V was shortened by 8 bases and J by 4 bases, with 15 bases between the two germline ends. Germline V gives CDR1 MDHEN, CDR2 SYDVKM. This clone was observed once. V usage is TRBV28 and J usage is TRBJ1-6; tentatively, D is TRBD1 (6 bases). Sequenced input: PBMCs or T cells enriched from blood (not recorded which). The receptor's source is a woman aged 45-59 years with acute COVID-19. CDR3 in amino acids: CASSGASGYNSPLHF. The CDR3 DNA reads as TGTGCCAGCTCAGGGGCATCGGGTTATAATTCACCCCTCCACTTT.